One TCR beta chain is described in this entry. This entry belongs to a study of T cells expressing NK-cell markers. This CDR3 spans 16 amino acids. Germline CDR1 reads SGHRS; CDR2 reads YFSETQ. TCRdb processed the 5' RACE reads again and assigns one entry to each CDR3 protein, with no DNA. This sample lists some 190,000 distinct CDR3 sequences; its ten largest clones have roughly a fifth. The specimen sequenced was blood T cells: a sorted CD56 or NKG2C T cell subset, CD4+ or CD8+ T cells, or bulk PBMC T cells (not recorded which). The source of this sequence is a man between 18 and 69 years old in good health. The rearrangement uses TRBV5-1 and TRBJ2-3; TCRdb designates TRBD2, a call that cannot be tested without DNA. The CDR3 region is CASSPGTSGVTDTQYF. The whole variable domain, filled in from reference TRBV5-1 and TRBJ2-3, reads KAGVTQTPRYLIKTRGQQVTLSCSPISGHRSVSWYQQTPGQGLQFLFEYFSETQRNKGNFPGRFSGRQFSNSRSEMNVSTLELGDSALYLCASSPGTSGVTDTQYFGPGTRLTVL.